The 14 T cell receptor beta chains given below trace back to one sample, sequenced in a study of blood T cells in healthy people across ages. For the second PCR, which ran for about 6 to 12 cycles, a sample-barcoded 5' primer and a J-beta primer mix were used. TCRdb processed the 5' RACE reads anew with MiXCR; each CDR3 protein has one entry. Among about 680,000 distinct CDR3 sequences listed, around 45% were seen once. The sample consisted of blood. The receptors were sampled from a woman aged 55-70 years in good health.

This clonotype was recorded a few times. The V and J genes are TRBV20-1 and TRBJ2-3; D is perhaps TRBD1 (6 bases). The length of the CDR3 is 14 residues. Trimming cost V 3 bases and J 4 bases, with 14 bases left between them. The germline V gene encodes CDR1 DFQATT and CDR2 SNEGSKA (reference sequence). CDR3 coding DNA: TGCAGTGCTAGGCCGGGACACAAGGCAGATACGCAGTATTTT. This gives the protein CSARPGHKADTQYF.

J is TRBJ2-1 and V is TRBV4-1, with 7 bases matching TRBD1. Losses at the gene ends were 6 bases for V and 4 bases for J; bases not matched to a gene: 12. CDR3 length: 16 residues. Germline values: CDR1 MGHRA, CDR2 YSYEKL. This CDR3 reads CASRLTGTDHYNEQFF. The CDR3 DNA is TGCGCCAGCAGATTAACCGGGACAGACCATTACAATGAGCAGTTCTTC.

The V call is TRBV20-1, the J call TRBJ2-7, with TRBD2 matching 11 bases. This CDR3 is built from 16 residues. Germline V gives CDR1 DFQATT, CDR2 SNEGSKA (reference sequence). J was trimmed by 1 base and V by 5 bases; bases with no gene match: 10. CDR3 sequence (DNA): TGCAGTGCTGGAACTAGCGGGGGATACGTTTCCTACGAGCAGTACTTC. This sequence encodes CSAGTSGGYVSYEQYF.

A note on this clonotype: At one end, the junction sequence differs from germline, possibly due to a read error. The chain joins TRBV27 to TRBJ2-1; 7 positions agree with TRBD1. TRBJ2-7 matches the DNA end more closely, so the J call is doubtful. The V gene's germline CDR1 is MNHEY and CDR2 SMNVEV (reference sequence). The CDR3 extends over 14 amino acids. The CDR3 loop reads CVSSVLGQLNEQYF. The CDR3 DNA is TGTGTCAGCAGTGTACTGGGACAGTTGAATGAGCAGTACTTC.

The rearrangement uses TRBV30 and TRBJ2-7; 7 nucleotides align to TRBD1. Germline trimming cut 4 bases from V and 5 bases from J; bases unmatched to any gene: 14. Germline V CDR1 and CDR2: GTSNPN, SVGIG (reference sequence). The CDR3 extends over 15 amino acids. The DNA for the CDR3 is TGTGCCTGGAATTTACTACTGACAGGGCGCGACGAGCAGTACTTC. It is translated as CAWNLLLTGRDEQYF. The whole variable domain, filled in from reference TRBV30 and TRBJ2-7, reads SQTIHQWPATLVQPVGSPLSLECTVEGTSNPNLYWYRQAAGRGLQLLFYSVGIGQISSEVPQNLSASRPQDRQFILSSKKLLLSDSGFYLCAWNLLLTGRDEQYFGPGTRLTVT.

The chain links TRBV5-1 to TRBJ2-1; TRBD2 aligns across 7 bases. Germline CDR1 SGHRS, CDR2 YFSETQ. The CDR3 covers 15 residues. Trimming cost V 3 bases and J 4 bases; bases outside gene matches: 7. CDR3 loop: CASSSDTSAYNEQFF. CDR3 DNA sequence: TGCGCCAGCAGCTCGGATACTAGCGCATACAATGAGCAGTTCTTC.

As to this clonotype: This clone may be a read error of a much larger clone one base away. V usage is TRBV29-1 and J usage is TRBJ2-5; TRBD2 might be the D (5 bases). Trimming took off 7 bases at V and 0 bases at J, with 9 bases between the two ends. Germline V gives CDR1 SQVTM, CDR2 ANQGSEA. The CDR3 totals 12 residues. In nucleotides, the CDR3 is TGCAGCGGGACGCGGGACCAAGAGACCCAGTACTTC. Protein product: CSGTRDQETQYF.

V and J are TRBV3-1 and TRBJ2-7, with TRBD2 identical over 10 bases. V gave up 1 base and J gave up 2 bases; unmatched junction bases: 14. This CDR3 has 19 amino acids. CDR1 and CDR2 from the germline V gene are LGHDT and YNNKEL (reference sequence). Written as DNA, the CDR3 is TGTGCCAGCAGCCAAGTGGTTATAGCGGGAGGCAGTAGCACCTACGAGCAGTACTTC. It is translated as CASSQVVIAGGSSTYEQYF.

This sequence joins TRBV28 and TRBJ2-6; no definite D call. The CDR3 is made up of 16 amino acids. V lost 7 bases and J lost 0, with 13 bases in between. Germline-derived CDR1 and CDR2 are MDHEN and SYDVKM. CDR3 loop: CASISPTGSGANVLTF. CDR3 DNA: TGTGCCAGCATCTCACCGACGGGCTCTGGGGCCAACGTCCTGACTTTC. The full variable domain, rest sourced from reference TRBV28 and TRBJ2-6, is DVKVTQSSRYLVKRTGEKVFLECVQDMDHENMFWYRQDPGLGLRLIYFSYDVKMKEKGDIPEGYSVSREKKERFSLILESASTNQTSMYLCASISPTGSGANVLTFGAGSRLTVL.

This chain connects TRBV6-2 or TRBV6-3 to TRBJ2-7; the D gene could be TRBD1 or TRBD2 (5 bases each). In germline, CDR1 is MNHEY, CDR2 SVGEGT. CDR3 length: 14 amino acids. V was cut by 8 bases and J by 1 base, with 15 bases left in between. The CDR3 here is CASVRDGGSYEQYF. The CDR3 region has the DNA TGTGCCAGCGTCCGGGACGGAGGTTCCTACGAGCAGTACTTC.

In its sample, this clonotype was seen a few times. The chain uses TRBV6-5 and TRBJ1-2, with D unresolved. The V end was cut by 3 bases, the J end by 7 bases, with 12 bases between. The CDR3 has 13 residues. Germline V lookup: CDR1 MNHEY, CDR2 SVGAGI. In DNA, the CDR3 is TGTGCCAGCAGTTATCGGGGAAGTGGTGGCTACACCTTC. This codes for CASSYRGSGGYTF.

The V call is TRBV20-1, the J call TRBJ2-1, with a possible D match to TRBD2 (5 bases). This CDR3 comprises 16 residues. The ends were cut back, 7 bases at V and 5 bases at J, with 24 bases in the middle. Germline V gene data show CDR1 as DFQATT and CDR2 as SNEGSKA (reference sequence). The CDR3 spells CSVLSARLSPHNEQFF. The CDR3, as DNA: TGCAGTGTTCTTAGCGCAAGGCTGTCCCCCCACAATGAGCAGTTCTTC.

J is TRBJ2-3 and V is TRBV7-2, with 9 bases matching TRBD2. With 5 bases clipped from V and 1 base from J, the junction kept 16 bases outside the gene matches. Germline CDR1 is SGHTA and CDR2 is FQGNSA. The CDR3 consists of 19 residues. CDR3 nucleotide sequence: TGTGCCAGCAGCCAGACCAGCGGGAGGACCGGTCGACGCACAGATACGCAGTATTTT. This codes for CASSQTSGRTGRRTDTQYF.

The CDR3 region is CASSREGQINQPQHF. For the CDR3, the DNA is TGTGCCAGCAGTCGGGAGGGACAGATAAATCAGCCCCAGCATTTT. The genes are TRBV27 and TRBJ1-5; 7 bases match TRBD1. The V gene end was trimmed by 5 bases and the J gene end by 4 bases; junction bases not matched to a gene: 8. The CDR3 covers 15 residues. In germline, CDR1 is MNHEY, CDR2 SMNVEV (reference sequence).